This TCR beta chain was obtained from a study of blood T cells in healthy people across ages. Study results and caveats: Since the PBMCs were unsorted, naive and antigen-experienced cells could not be conclusively compared. Per million T cells, TCR beta diversity dropped roughly linearly as age increased.

Combining a sample-barcoded 5' primer with a J-beta primer mix, a second PCR ran for roughly 7 to 12 cycles. TCRdb redid the calling of the 5' RACE reads with MiXCR, one entry per CDR3 protein. The sample holds under 2,000,000 distinct CDR3 sequences, about 50% seen once. Trimming stripped 8 bases from V and 5 bases from J, with 14 bases between. The CDR3 contains 13 residues. Remarks on this clonotype: The antigen is not known.

The chain joins TRBV12-3 or TRBV12-4 to TRBJ2-3, with D unclear. This clonotype was obtained from a woman in her 40s in good health. Sequencing used blood. The CDR3 protein is CASARWRGDTQYF. The CDR3 DNA sequence: TGTGCCAGCGCCCGATGGAGAGGAGATACGCAGTATTTT.